These 2 T cell receptor beta chains were sequenced from one sample in a study of blood T cell repertoires in COVID-19. Only in-frame clones appear in the TCRdb table, and some are missing; sequencing was by immunoSEQ multiplex PCR. The sample lists 150,000 to 200,000 clones, 86% occurring once. Source material: peripheral blood. The receptors derive from a woman aged 30 to 39 with active or convalescent COVID-19.

J is TRBJ1-1 and V is TRBV7-8, with a possible D match to TRBD1 (6 bases). The V end lost 1 base, the J end lost 1 base, and 7 bases lay between the germline ends. Germline CDR1 SGHVS, CDR2 FQNEAQ. CDR3 length: 14 amino acids. CDR3 sequence: CASSLGTANTEAFF. CDR3 DNA: TGTGCCAGCAGCTTAGGGACAGCGAACACTGAAGCTTTCTTT.

This sequence joins TRBV12-3 or TRBV12-4 and TRBJ1-2; 9 positions match TRBD1. This CDR3 spans 13 amino acids. Trimming took 6 bases from V and 8 from J; bases not matched to a gene: 7. DNA for the CDR3: TGTGCCAGCAGGGAACAGGGGGCTTACGGCTACACCTTC. Translating it yields CASREQGAYGYTF.